Listed here are 18 T cell receptor beta chains from one sample, sequenced in a study of T cell responses to AZD1222 COVID-19 vaccine. TCRdb's table, derived via immunoSEQ multiplex PCR, lists solely in-frame clones and lacks some. The table records 100,000 to 150,000 clones, approximately 89% of them present only once. This specimen was peripheral blood, taken on day 0 of AZD1222 vaccination. Receptor source: an adult in good health.

This chain joins TRBV19 and TRBJ1-3; unclear D gene. V lost 3 bases and J lost 4, with 4 bases in between. Germline V CDR1 and CDR2: LNHDA, SQIVND (reference sequence). The CDR3 runs to 12 residues. The CDR3 region is CASSIWGNTIYF. The CDR3 DNA is TGTGCCAGTAGTATTTGGGGAAACACCATATATTTT. Complete variable domain (other parts from reference TRBV19 and TRBJ1-3): DGGITQSPKYLFRKEGQNVTLSCEQNLNHDAMYWYRQDPGQGLRLIYYSQIVNDFQKGDIAEGYSVSREKKESFPLTVTSAQKNPTAFYLCASSIWGNTIYFGEGSWLTVV.

This chain uses TRBV13 with TRBJ2-7, with D possibly matching TRBD2 (7 bases). This CDR3 has 12 residues. Germline V gives CDR1 PRHDT, CDR2 FYEKMQ (reference sequence). V lost 8 bases to trimming and J lost 5 bases, with 13 bases between them. This chain's CDR3 is CASSLGGDEQYF. The CDR3 bases are TGTGCCAGCTCCCTAGGGGGGGACGAGCAGTACTTC.

J is TRBJ2-7 and V is TRBV5-1, with D perhaps TRBD1 or TRBD2 (5 bases each). Trimming shortened V by 2 bases and J by 0 bases, and 9 bases separated the two germline ends. This CDR3 region has 14 residues. Germline assignment: CDR1 SGHRS and CDR2 YFSETQ. The CDR3 loop is CASSFEGTSYEQYF. The CDR3, as DNA: TGCGCCAGCAGCTTTGAGGGGACCTCCTACGAGCAGTACTTC. Combining the CDR3 with reference TRBV5-1 and TRBJ2-7 gives the whole variable domain KAGVTQTPRYLIKTRGQQVTLSCSPISGHRSVSWYQQTPGQGLQFLFEYFSETQRNKGNFPGRFSGRQFSNSRSEMNVSTLELGDSALYLCASSFEGTSYEQYFGPGTRLTVT.

The V call is TRBV5-4, the J call TRBJ1-5; D not resolved. The CDR3 covers 15 residues. The germline gives CDR1 SGHNT, CDR2 YYREEE (reference sequence). Trimming pared 4 bases from V and 11 bases from J, leaving 22 bases between. CDR3: CASSQYGTPDRSQHF. CDR3 nucleotide sequence: TGTGCCAGCAGCCAATATGGAACTCCCGATCGGTCCCAGCATTTT.

This chain uses TRBV5-1 with TRBJ1-1; 7 bases map to TRBD1. After removal of 4 bases from V and 0 bases from J, the junction contained 3 bases not matched to a gene. This CDR3 is built from 14 residues. The germline gives CDR1 SGHRS, CDR2 YFSETQ. The CDR3 DNA sequence: TGCGCCAGCAGCCCGGACAGGCTGAACACTGAAGCTTTCTTT. Amino acid sequence: CASSPDRLNTEAFF.

The CDR3 spells CASSFEADTQYF. The CDR3 nucleotides are TGCGCCAGCAGCTTCGAGGCAGATACGCAGTATTTT. This sequence joins TRBV5-1 and TRBJ2-3, with D hard to call. The CDR3 loop spans 12 amino acids. The germline V gene encodes CDR1 SGHRS and CDR2 YFSETQ. The V gene lost 2 bases and the J gene lost 4 bases, with 5 bases spanning the gap.

The chain joins TRBV6-1 to TRBJ1-3; D is unresolved. The CDR3 consists of 15 residues. Germline CDR1 reads MNHNS; CDR2 reads SASEGT. V was pared by 3 bases and J by 2 bases, with 11 bases between. CDR3 in amino acids: CASSDNLGTGNTIYF. The CDR3 nucleotides are TGTGCCAGCAGTGACAACCTTGGGACTGGAAACACCATATATTTT.

The chain uses TRBV6-2 or TRBV6-3 and TRBJ1-2; 7 nucleotides match TRBD1. After removal of 5 bases from V and 1 base from J, the junction contained 7 bases not matched to a gene. This CDR3 is 15 amino acids long. CDR1 is MNHEY, CDR2 SVGEGT, per germline. The CDR3 coding sequence is TGTGCCAGCAGTAGACCGGACAGGCGTAACTATGGCTACACCTTC. It yields the protein CASSRPDRRNYGYTF.

The chain links TRBV6-6 to TRBJ2-1; D call uncertain. The germline V gene has CDR1 MNHNY and CDR2 SVGAGI (reference sequence). The CDR3 spans 14 residues. The germline V and J ends were trimmed by 0 bases and 4 bases, with 7 bases remaining between them. This chain's CDR3 is CASSYSSVYNEQFF. The CDR3 nucleotides are TGTGCCAGCAGTTACTCTTCGGTTTACAATGAGCAGTTCTTC.

The rearrangement uses TRBV6-2 or TRBV6-3 and TRBJ1-5; perhaps TRBD1 as D (5 bases). CDR1 is MNHEY and CDR2 is SVGEGT in the germline V gene. V gave up 7 bases and J gave up 5 bases, with 15 bases separating them. The CDR3 runs to 14 residues. CDR3 nucleotide sequence: TGTGCCAGCACCCCGAGCCAGGGTGATCAGCCCCAGCATTTT. The encoded protein is CASTPSQGDQPQHF.

The genes are TRBV4-3 and TRBJ2-5; 8 bases are a match to TRBD2. The V and J ends lost 0 bases and 7 bases, in that order; junction bases with no gene match: 7. The CDR3 covers 15 residues. Germline V CDR1 and CDR2: LGHNA, YSLEER. CDR3 DNA: TGCGCCAGCAGCCAAGATGTAGCGGGGCGGGGGACCCAGTACTTC. It translates to CASSQDVAGRGTQYF.

The chain's CDR3 is CASSDRRQGALNTEAFF. In nucleotides, the CDR3 is TGTGCCAGCAGTGACCGGAGGCAGGGGGCCTTGAACACTGAAGCTTTCTTT. The rearrangement uses TRBV25-1 and TRBJ1-1, with 8 bases that match TRBD1. Looked up from germline, CDR1 is MGHDK and CDR2 is SYGVNS. V shed 3 bases and J 0 bases; nucleotides not matched to a gene: 9. CDR3 length equals 17 residues.

CDR3 bases: TGCGCCAGCAGCCGCGAGACAGGGGATGGGGCCAACGTCCTGACTTTC. Its protein is CASSRETGDGANVLTF. The V gene is TRBV4-3, the J gene TRBJ2-6, with 8 bases aligning to TRBD1. Unmatched junction bases numbered 5, after V lost 4 bases and J lost 3 bases. There are 16 residues in the CDR3. From germline, CDR1 is LGHNA and CDR2 YSLEER.

This rearrangement joins TRBV19 to TRBJ1-2; 8 nucleotides agree with TRBD1. Germline V lookup: CDR1 LNHDA, CDR2 SQIVND (reference sequence). The CDR3 extends over 15 amino acids. The junction had 8 bases not matched to a gene; V was cut back by 8 bases and J by 0 bases. CDR3 sequence: CASATGTGANYGYTF. The CDR3 DNA is TGTGCCAGTGCGACCGGGACAGGAGCTAACTATGGCTACACCTTC.

The chain couples TRBV24-1 to TRBJ1-5; no reliable D call. Deletions cut 4 bases from V and 2 bases from J, with 11 bases between. This CDR3 is 15 amino acids long. In germline, CDR1 is KGHDR, CDR2 SFDVKD. The chain's CDR3 is CATSDSAAGNQPQHF. In DNA form, the CDR3 reads TGTGCCACCAGTGACAGTGCAGCAGGCAATCAGCCCCAGCATTTT.

This clone was recorded many times. This CDR3 is also generated by other DNA sequences in the sample. This chain connects TRBV11-2 to TRBJ2-1, with TRBD2 matching 8 bases. Germline V gives CDR1 SGHAT, CDR2 FQNNGV. V was clipped by 5 bases and J by 2 bases; unmatched bases: 5. The CDR3 extends over 15 amino acids. The CDR3: CASSLLAGPYNEQFF. Written as DNA, the CDR3 is TGTGCCAGCAGCCTCCTAGCGGGCCCCTACAATGAGCAGTTCTTC.

This clone was seen a single time. This rearrangement joins TRBV5-4 to TRBJ1-1; maybe TRBD1 (5 bases). In germline, CDR1 is SGHNT, CDR2 YYREEE (reference sequence). Trimming took off 4 bases at V and 1 base at J, with 14 bases between the two ends. The CDR3 is made up of 15 amino acids. The CDR3 loop is CASSSRGRGNTEAFF. The CDR3 nucleotides read TGTGCCAGCAGCAGCCGGGGGAGAGGGAACACTGAAGCTTTCTTT.

This chain connects TRBV18 to TRBJ2-7; TRBD1 aligns across 7 bases. CDR1 is KGHSH and CDR2 is LQKENI in the germline V gene. This CDR3 has 12 amino acids. Unmatched junction bases numbered 2, after V lost 4 bases and J lost 5 bases. CDR3 sequence: CASSQTGDEQYF. DNA for the CDR3: TGTGCCAGCTCACAAACAGGGGACGAGCAGTACTTC.